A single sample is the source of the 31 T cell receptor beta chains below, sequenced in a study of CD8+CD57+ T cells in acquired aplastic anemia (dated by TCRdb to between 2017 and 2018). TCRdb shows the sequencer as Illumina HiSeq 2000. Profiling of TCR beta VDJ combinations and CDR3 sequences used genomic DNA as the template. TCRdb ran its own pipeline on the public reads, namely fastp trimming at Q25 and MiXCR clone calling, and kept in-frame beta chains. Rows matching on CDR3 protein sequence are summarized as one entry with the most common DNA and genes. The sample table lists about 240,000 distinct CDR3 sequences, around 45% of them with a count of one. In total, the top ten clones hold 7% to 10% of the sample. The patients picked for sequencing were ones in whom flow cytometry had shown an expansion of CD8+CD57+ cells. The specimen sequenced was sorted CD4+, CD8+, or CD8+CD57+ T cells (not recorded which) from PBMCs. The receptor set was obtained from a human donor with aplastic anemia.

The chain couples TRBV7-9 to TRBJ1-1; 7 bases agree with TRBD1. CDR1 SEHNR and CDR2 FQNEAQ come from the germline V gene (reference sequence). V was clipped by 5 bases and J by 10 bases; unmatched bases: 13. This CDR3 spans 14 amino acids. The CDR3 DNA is TGTGCCAGCAGCCCTCAGGGGGAGCGTGATGGAGCTTTCTTT. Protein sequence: CASSPQGERDGAFF.

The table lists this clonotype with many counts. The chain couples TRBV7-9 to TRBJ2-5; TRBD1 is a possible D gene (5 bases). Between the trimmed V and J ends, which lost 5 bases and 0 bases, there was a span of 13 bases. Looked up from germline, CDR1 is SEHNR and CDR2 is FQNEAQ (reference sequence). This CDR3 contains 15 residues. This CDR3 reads CASSRNRRDQETQYF. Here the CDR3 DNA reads TGTGCCAGCAGCAGAAACAGGAGAGACCAAGAGACCCAGTACTTC.

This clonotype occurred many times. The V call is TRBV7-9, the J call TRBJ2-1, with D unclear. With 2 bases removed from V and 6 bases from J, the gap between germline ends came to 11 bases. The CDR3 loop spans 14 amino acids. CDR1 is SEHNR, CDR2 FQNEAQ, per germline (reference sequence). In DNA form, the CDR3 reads TGTGCCAGCAGCTTATTTAAGAGATTCAATGAGCAGTTCTTC. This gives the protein CASSLFKRFNEQFF. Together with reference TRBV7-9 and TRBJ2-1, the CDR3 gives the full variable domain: DTGVSQNPRHKITKRGQNVTFRCDPISEHNRLYWYRQTLGQGPEFLTYFQNEAQLEKSRLLSDRFSAERPKGSFSTLEIQRTEQGDSAMYLCASSLFKRFNEQFFGPGTRLTVL.

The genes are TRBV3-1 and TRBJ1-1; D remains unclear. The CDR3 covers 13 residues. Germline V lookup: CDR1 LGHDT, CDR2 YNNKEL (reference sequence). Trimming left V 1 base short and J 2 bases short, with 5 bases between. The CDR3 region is CASSQGINTEAFF. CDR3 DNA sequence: TGTGCCAGCAGCCAAGGGATTAACACTGAAGCTTTCTTT.

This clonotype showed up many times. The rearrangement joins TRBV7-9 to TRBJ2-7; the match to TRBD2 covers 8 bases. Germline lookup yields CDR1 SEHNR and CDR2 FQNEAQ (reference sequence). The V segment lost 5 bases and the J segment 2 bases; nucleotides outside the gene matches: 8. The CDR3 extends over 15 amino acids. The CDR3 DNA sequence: TGTGCCAGCAGCCCGCGGGGGGCGGGGGCCTACGAGCAGTACTTC. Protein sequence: CASSPRGAGAYEQYF.

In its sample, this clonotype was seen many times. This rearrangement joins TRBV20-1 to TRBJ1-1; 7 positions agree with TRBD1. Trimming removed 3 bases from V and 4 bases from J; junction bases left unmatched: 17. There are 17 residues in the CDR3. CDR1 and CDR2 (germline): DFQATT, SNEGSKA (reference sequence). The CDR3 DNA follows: TGCAGTGCTAGGCTCCCGCGGCGGGACAGAGCGGTCACTGAAGCTTTCTTT. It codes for CSARLPRRDRAVTEAFF.

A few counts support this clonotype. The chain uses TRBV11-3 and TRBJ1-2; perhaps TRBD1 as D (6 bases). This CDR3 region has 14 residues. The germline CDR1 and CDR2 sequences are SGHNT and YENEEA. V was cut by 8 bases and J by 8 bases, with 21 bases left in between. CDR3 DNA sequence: TGTGCCAGCCGCTCGTTGGCAGGGGAGTTCGGCTACACCTTC. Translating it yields CASRSLAGEFGYTF.

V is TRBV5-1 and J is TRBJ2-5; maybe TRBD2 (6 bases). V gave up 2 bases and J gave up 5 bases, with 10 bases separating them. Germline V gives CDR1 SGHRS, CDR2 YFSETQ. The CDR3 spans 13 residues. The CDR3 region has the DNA TGCGCCAGCAGCTTCGGGGGTGAGGAGACCCAGTACTTC. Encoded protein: CASSFGGEETQYF.

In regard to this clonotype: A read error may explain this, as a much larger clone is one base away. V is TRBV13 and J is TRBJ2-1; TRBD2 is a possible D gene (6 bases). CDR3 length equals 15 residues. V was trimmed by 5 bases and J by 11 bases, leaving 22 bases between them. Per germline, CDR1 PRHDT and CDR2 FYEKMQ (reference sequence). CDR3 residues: CASSIRTIGLDKQFF. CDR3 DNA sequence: TGTGCCAGCAGCATTCGGACTATTGGCTTAGATAAGCAGTTCTTC.

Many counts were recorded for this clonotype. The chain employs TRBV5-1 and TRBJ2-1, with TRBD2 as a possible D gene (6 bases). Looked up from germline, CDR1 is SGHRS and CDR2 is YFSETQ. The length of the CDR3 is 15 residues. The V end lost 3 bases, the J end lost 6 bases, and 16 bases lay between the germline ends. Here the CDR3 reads CASSSGGGTFNEQFF. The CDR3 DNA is TGCGCCAGCAGCTCTGGAGGTGGGACTTTCAATGAGCAGTTCTTC.

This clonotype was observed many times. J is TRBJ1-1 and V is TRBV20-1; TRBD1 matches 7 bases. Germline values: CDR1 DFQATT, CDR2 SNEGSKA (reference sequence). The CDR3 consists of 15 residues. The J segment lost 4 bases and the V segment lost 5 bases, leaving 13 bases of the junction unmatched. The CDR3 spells CSAHQGRGKVTEAFF. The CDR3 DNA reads TGCAGTGCTCATCAGGGCAGGGGGAAAGTCACTGAAGCTTTCTTT.

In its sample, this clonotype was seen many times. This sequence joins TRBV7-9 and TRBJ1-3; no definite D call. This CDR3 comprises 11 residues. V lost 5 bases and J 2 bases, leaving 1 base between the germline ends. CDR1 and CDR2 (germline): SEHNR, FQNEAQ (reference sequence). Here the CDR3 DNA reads TGTGCCAGCAGCCCTGGAAACACCATATATTTT. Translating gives CASSPGNTIYF.

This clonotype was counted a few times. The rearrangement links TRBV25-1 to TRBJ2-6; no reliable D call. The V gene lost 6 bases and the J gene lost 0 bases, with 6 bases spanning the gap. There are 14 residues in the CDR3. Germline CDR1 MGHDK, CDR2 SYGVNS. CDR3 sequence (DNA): TGTGCCAGCAGCACGAACTCTGGGGCCAACGTCCTGACTTTC. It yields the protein CASSTNSGANVLTF.

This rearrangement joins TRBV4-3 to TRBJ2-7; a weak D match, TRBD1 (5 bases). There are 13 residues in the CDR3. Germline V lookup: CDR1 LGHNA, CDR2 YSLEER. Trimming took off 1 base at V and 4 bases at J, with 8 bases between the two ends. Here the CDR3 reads CASSQGGTYEQYF. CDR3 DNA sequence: TGCGCCAGCAGCCAAGGGGGCACTTACGAGCAGTACTTC.

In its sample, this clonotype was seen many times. CDR3 coding DNA: TGCGCCAGCAGCCAAAGGTCCCCTGACGTCCTGACTTTC. Translating it yields CASSQRSPDVLTF. This sequence joins TRBV4-3 and TRBJ2-6; D remains unclear. This CDR3 contains 13 residues. Between the trimmed V and J ends, which lost 2 bases and 11 bases, there was a span of 10 bases. Germline V gene data show CDR1 as LGHNA and CDR2 as YSLEER.

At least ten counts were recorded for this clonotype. Here the CDR3 reads CASSHAGVGNTIYF. The DNA for the CDR3 is TGTGCCAGCAGCCACGCGGGGGTCGGAAACACCATATATTTT. This sequence joins TRBV3-1 and TRBJ1-3; the D gene is possibly TRBD1 (5 bases). Trimming left V 3 bases short and J 4 bases short, with 10 bases between. The CDR3 is 14 residues long. Germline V gene lookup returns CDR1 LGHDT and CDR2 YNNKEL (reference sequence).

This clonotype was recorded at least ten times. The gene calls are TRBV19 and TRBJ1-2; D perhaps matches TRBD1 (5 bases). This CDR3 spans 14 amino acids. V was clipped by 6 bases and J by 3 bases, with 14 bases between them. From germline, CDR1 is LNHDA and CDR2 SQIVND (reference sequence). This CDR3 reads CASRIPTGDYGYTF. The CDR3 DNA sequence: TGTGCCAGTAGGATACCCACGGGGGACTATGGCTACACCTTC.

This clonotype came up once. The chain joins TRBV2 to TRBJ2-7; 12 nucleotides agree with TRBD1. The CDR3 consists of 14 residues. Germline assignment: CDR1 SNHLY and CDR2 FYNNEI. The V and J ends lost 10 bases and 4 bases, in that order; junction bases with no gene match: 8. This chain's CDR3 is CANVGTGGGYEQYF. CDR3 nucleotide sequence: TGTGCCAACGTCGGGACAGGGGGCGGTTACGAGCAGTACTTC. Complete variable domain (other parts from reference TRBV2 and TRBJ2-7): EPEVTQTPSHQVTQMGQEVILRCVPISNHLYFYWYRQILGQKVEFLVSFYNNEISEKSEIFDDQFSVERPDGSNFTLKIRSTKLEDSAMYFCANVGTGGGYEQYFGPGTRLTVT.

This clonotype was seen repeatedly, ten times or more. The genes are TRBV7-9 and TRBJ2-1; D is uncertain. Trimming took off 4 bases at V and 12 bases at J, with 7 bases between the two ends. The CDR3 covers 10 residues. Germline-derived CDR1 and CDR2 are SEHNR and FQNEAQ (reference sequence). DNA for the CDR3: TGTGCCAGCAGCTACTCCGGGCAGTTCTTC. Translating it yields CASSYSGQFF.

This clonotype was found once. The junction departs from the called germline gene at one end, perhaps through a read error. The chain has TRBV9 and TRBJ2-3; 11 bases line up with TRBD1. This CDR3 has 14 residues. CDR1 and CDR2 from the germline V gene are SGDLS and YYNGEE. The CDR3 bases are TGTGCCGGCAGCTTGGGACAGGGGGGGGATACGCAATATTTT. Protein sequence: CAGSLGQGGDTQYF. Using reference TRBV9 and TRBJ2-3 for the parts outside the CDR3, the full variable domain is DSGVTQTPKHLITATGQRVTLRCSPRSGDLSVYWYQQSLDQGLQFLIQYYNGEERAKGNILERFSAQQFPDLHSELNLSSLELGDSALYFCAGSLGQGGDTQYFGPGTRLTVL.

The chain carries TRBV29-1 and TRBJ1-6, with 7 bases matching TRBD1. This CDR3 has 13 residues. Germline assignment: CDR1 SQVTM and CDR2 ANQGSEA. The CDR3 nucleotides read TGCAGTGAGGGGAGGACAGGAAATTCACCCCTCCACTTT. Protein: CSEGRTGNSPLHF.

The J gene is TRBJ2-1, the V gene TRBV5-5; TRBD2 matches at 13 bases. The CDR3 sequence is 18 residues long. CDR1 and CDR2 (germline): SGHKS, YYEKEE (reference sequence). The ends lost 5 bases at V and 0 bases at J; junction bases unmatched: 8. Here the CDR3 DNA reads TGTGCCAGCAGTTGGAGACTAGCGGGGGGAAGCTCCTACAATGAGCAGTTCTTC. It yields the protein CASSWRLAGGSSYNEQFF.

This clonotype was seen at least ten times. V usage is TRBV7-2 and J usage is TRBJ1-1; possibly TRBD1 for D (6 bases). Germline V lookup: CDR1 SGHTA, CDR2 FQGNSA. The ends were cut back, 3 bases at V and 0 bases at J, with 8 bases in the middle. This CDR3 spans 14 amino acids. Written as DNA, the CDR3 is TGTGCCAGCAGCTTGGACAGATTGAACACTGAAGCTTTCTTT. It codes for CASSLDRLNTEAFF.

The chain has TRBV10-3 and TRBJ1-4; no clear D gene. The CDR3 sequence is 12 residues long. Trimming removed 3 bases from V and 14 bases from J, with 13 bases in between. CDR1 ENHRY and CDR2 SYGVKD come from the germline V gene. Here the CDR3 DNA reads TGTGCCATCAGTGATTTCGAAGGGTACCTGTTTTTT. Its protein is CAISDFEGYLFF.

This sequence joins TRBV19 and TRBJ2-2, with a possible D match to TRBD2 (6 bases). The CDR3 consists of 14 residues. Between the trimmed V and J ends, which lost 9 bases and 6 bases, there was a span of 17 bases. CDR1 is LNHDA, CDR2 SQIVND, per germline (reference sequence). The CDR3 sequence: CASQYGEASGELFF. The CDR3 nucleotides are TGTGCCAGCCAATACGGGGAGGCCTCCGGGGAGCTGTTTTTT.

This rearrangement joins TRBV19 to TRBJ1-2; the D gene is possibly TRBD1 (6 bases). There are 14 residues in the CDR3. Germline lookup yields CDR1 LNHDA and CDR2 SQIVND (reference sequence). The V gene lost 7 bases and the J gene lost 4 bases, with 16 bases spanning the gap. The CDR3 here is CASTPPGVGYGYTF. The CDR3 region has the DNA TGTGCCAGTACCCCCCCAGGGGTGGGCTATGGCTACACCTTC.

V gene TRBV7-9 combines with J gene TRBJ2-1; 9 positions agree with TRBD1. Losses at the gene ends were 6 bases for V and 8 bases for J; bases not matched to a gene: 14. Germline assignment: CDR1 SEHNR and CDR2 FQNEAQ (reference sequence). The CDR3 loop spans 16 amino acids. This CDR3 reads CASREAPGQGPDEQFF. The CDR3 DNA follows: TGTGCCAGCAGAGAAGCGCCGGGACAGGGCCCTGATGAGCAGTTCTTC.

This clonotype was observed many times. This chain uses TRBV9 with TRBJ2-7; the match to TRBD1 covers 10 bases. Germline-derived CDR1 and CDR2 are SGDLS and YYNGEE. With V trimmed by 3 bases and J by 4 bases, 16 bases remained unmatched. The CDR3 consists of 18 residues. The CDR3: CASSADGRDRGYEYEQYF. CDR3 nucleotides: TGTGCCAGCAGCGCGGATGGAAGGGACAGGGGTTACGAGTACGAGCAGTACTTC.

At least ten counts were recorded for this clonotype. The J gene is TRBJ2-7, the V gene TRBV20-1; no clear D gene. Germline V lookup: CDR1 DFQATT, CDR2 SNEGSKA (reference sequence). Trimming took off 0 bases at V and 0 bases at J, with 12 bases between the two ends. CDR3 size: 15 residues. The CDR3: CSARDLATSSYEQYF. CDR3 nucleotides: TGCAGTGCTAGAGATCTCGCAACCTCCTCCTACGAGCAGTACTTC.

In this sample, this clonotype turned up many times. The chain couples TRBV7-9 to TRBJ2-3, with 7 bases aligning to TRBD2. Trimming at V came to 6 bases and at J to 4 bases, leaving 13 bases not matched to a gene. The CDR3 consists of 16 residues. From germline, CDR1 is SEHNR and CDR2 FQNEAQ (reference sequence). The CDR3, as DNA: TGTGCCAGCAGGGCAATCGGGAGGCCGGGGGCAGATACGCAGTATTTT. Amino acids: CASRAIGRPGADTQYF.

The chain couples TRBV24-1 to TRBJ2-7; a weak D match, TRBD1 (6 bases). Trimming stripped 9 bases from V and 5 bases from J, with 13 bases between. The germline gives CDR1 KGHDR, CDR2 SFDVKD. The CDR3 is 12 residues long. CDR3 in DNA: TGTGCCACCGGCATGGCAGGGGACGAGCAGTACGTC. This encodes CATGMAGDEQYV.